What follows are 32 T cell receptor beta chains derived from one specimen sequenced in a study of OX40 agonist ivuxolimab in advanced cancers. The protocol was immunoSEQ multiplex PCR, while the TCRdb copy is restricted to in-frame clones and leaves out a portion. Of about 93,000 clones listed, 92% are singletons. The sequencing here drew on CD4+ or CD8+ T cells sorted from blood, taken in a trial of the OX40 agonist ivuxolimab. The receptors stem from an adult with an advanced solid tumor such as melanoma, head and neck, liver or kidney cancer.

The chain is built from TRBV7-2 and TRBJ2-3; 7 bases are a match to TRBD2. Germline CDR1 SGHTA, CDR2 FQGNSA. The CDR3 length is 17 residues. Germline trimming cut 4 bases from V and 4 bases from J; bases unmatched to any gene: 14. The CDR3: CASSSPLRGRASDTQYF. The CDR3 coding sequence is TGTGCCAGCAGCTCTCCCCTGCGGGGGAGGGCCTCAGATACGCAGTATTTT.

This clone was seen once. The chain employs TRBV5-1 and TRBJ2-7; D tentatively fits TRBD1 or TRBD2 (5 bases each). This CDR3 has 15 residues. CDR1 SGHRS and CDR2 YFSETQ come from the germline V gene. The V end lost 1 base, the J end lost 0 bases, and 11 bases lay between the germline ends. The CDR3 is CASSLRRDLSYEQYF. CDR3 bases: TGCGCCAGCAGCTTGCGCAGGGACCTCTCCTACGAGCAGTACTTC.

V gene TRBV10-3 combines with J gene TRBJ2-1; a possible D gene is TRBD2 (5 bases). V dropped 8 bases and J dropped 8 bases, with 16 bases sitting between them. Germline loops: CDR1 ENHRY, CDR2 SYGVKD. CDR3 length equals 13 residues. The CDR3 nucleotides read TGTGCCATCGGTCGAGGGAACACTGATGAGCAGTTCTTC. Amino acid sequence: CAIGRGNTDEQFF.

V usage is TRBV6-6 and J usage is TRBJ2-7, with D perhaps TRBD1 or TRBD2 (5 bases each). From germline, CDR1 is MNHNY and CDR2 SVGAGI (reference sequence). V lost 8 bases and J 0 bases, leaving 14 bases between the germline ends. This CDR3 has 14 amino acids. The CDR3 is CASRDWGSSYEQYF. DNA of the CDR3: TGTGCCAGCCGCGACTGGGGGAGCTCCTACGAGCAGTACTTC.

This rearrangement joins TRBV11-2 to TRBJ2-3, with 9 bases aligning to TRBD2. V lost 0 bases, J lost 10 bases, and 8 bases stayed unmatched. The CDR3 sequence is 15 residues long. Looked up from germline, CDR1 is SGHAT and CDR2 is FQNNGV. The CDR3 region has the DNA TGTGCCAGCAGCTTAGATGGGTTCCTAGCGGGGCCGCAGTATTTT. Its protein is CASSLDGFLAGPQYF.

The chain carries TRBV7-2 and TRBJ2-1; 8 nucleotides align to TRBD2. The germline V gene encodes CDR1 SGHTA and CDR2 FQGNSA. This CDR3 contains 15 residues. V gave up 5 bases and J gave up 2 bases; unmatched junction bases: 5. In DNA, the CDR3 is TGTGCCAGCAGCGAATTGACTAGCGCCTACAATGAGCAGTTCTTC. Its protein product is CASSELTSAYNEQFF.

The chain employs TRBV11-1 and TRBJ2-2; D is tentatively TRBD1 or TRBD2 (5 bases each). Per germline, CDR1 SGHAT and CDR2 FQDESV (reference sequence). V gave up 5 bases and J gave up 5 bases, with 18 bases separating them. The CDR3 spans 16 residues. The CDR3 DNA follows: TGTGCCAGCAGCCCTAGCCTCAGGGTTGAGACCGGGGAGCTGTTTTTT. It is translated as CASSPSLRVETGELFF. Full variable domain (missing parts from reference TRBV11-1 and TRBJ2-2): EAEVAQSPRYKITEKSQAVAFWCDPISGHATLYWYRQILGQGPELLVQFQDESVVDDSQLPKDRFSAERLKGVDSTLKIQPAELGDSAMYLCASSPSLRVETGELFFGEGSRLTVL.

The chain carries TRBV25-1 and TRBJ1-4, with D hard to call. The V gene lost 2 bases and the J gene lost 13 bases, with 8 bases spanning the gap. This CDR3 has 11 amino acids. Per the germline V gene, CDR1 is MGHDK and CDR2 is SYGVNS. The CDR3 region is CASSEGVALFF. The CDR3 nucleotides are TGTGCCAGCAGTGAAGGGGTGGCACTGTTTTTT.

This clone was detected only a few times. V and J are TRBV4-1 and TRBJ1-4, with D possibly matching TRBD1 (5 bases). This CDR3 has 14 amino acids. Germline V gives CDR1 MGHRA, CDR2 YSYEKL. Deletions cut 1 base from V and 8 bases from J, with 11 bases between. This chain's CDR3 is CASSQGMAGEKLFF. In nucleotides, the CDR3 is TGCGCCAGCAGCCAAGGAATGGCAGGGGAAAAACTGTTTTTT.

The CDR3 coding sequence is TGCGCCAGCAGTCCACCAACACAGGGGGCGCCCCACGAGCAGTACTTC. Translated, it gives CASSPPTQGAPHEQYF. The chain carries TRBV10-1 and TRBJ2-7; 9 nucleotides agree with TRBD1. Germline V gene lookup returns CDR1 WNHNN and CDR2 SYGVQD (reference sequence). The CDR3 has 16 amino acids. V gave up 5 bases and J gave up 5 bases; unmatched junction bases: 13.

The chain recombines TRBV10-3 with TRBJ2-2; D is uncertain. Trimming stripped 2 bases from V and 7 bases from J, with 14 bases between. The CDR3 spans 15 residues. CDR1 and CDR2 from the germline V gene are ENHRY and SYGVKD. The CDR3 region has the DNA TGTGCCATCAGTGAGAAAGGCGTGCGCGGCGGGGAGCTGTTTTTT. Its translation: CAISEKGVRGGELFF.

CDR3 in DNA: TGCGCCAGCGGAACTAGCGCCCACTCCTACAATGAGCAGTTCTTC. It encodes CASGTSAHSYNEQFF. The chain uses TRBV5-1 and TRBJ2-1; TRBD2 matches 7 bases. The CDR3 is 15 residues long. Germline values: CDR1 SGHRS, CDR2 YFSETQ. The V and J ends lost 7 bases and 0 bases, in that order; junction bases with no gene match: 7.

This clone was recorded only once. CDR3 coding DNA: TGTGCCAGCAGCCCGAGTGGGTTAGGGAACTTGAACACCGGGGAGCTGTTTTTT. It codes for CASSPSGLGNLNTGELFF. The J gene is TRBJ2-2, the V gene TRBV5-4; D unresolved. V was pared by 4 bases and J by 1 base, with 20 bases between. The CDR3 is 18 residues long. Germline CDR1 and CDR2: SGHNT and YYREEE (reference sequence).

This chain connects TRBV19 to TRBJ2-5, with TRBD1 matching 8 bases. The DNA end lines up better with TRBJ2-7; the J call may be wrong. Germline V CDR1 and CDR2: LNHDA, SQIVND (reference sequence). The CDR3 is made up of 14 amino acids. CDR3 sequence (DNA): TGTGCCAGTAGTATTTCAGGGGGCCTCTACGAGCAGTACTTC. Translation: CASSISGGLYEQYF.

The J gene is TRBJ1-5, the V gene TRBV7-2; D unclear. V lost 5 bases, J lost 5 bases, and 10 bases lay in between. This CDR3 is built from 13 residues. The germline V gene has CDR1 SGHTA and CDR2 FQGNSA. The CDR3: CASSLTGYQPQHF. The CDR3 nucleotides are TGTGCCAGCAGCCTTACGGGGTATCAGCCCCAGCATTTT.

This chain uses TRBV14 with TRBJ2-1; 7 bases are shared with TRBD2. The CDR3 is made up of 16 amino acids. J gave up 6 bases and V 5 bases, and 13 bases lay outside the gene matches. Germline V lookup: CDR1 SGHDN, CDR2 FVKESK. DNA for the CDR3: TGTGCCAGCAGCACCCCCCGGACTAGTGGGAGCAATGAGCAGTTCTTC. Translating gives CASSTPRTSGSNEQFF.

The chain combines TRBV10-1 with TRBJ2-4; D is possibly TRBD2 (6 bases). CDR3 length: 17 amino acids. V gave up 2 bases and J gave up 0 bases, with 14 bases separating them. From germline, CDR1 is WNHNN and CDR2 SYGVQD (reference sequence). For the CDR3, the DNA is TGCGCCAGCAGTGAGCAAACTAGCCATGTAGCCAAAAACATTCAGTACTTC. Protein: CASSEQTSHVAKNIQYF.

The gene calls are TRBV6-5 and TRBJ1-2; D gene unclear. The CDR3 is 15 amino acids. Germline assignment: CDR1 MNHEY and CDR2 SVGAGI. The V end was cut by 6 bases, the J end by 0 bases, with 14 bases between. CDR3 bases: TGTGCCAGCAGCCCGACGGACCTCACTAACTATGGCTACACCTTC. Translated, it gives CASSPTDLTNYGYTF.

This clone showed up just once. One junction end disagrees with the germline gene, perhaps due to a read error. The chain links TRBV7-6 to TRBJ1-6; 8 bases line up with TRBD1. The CDR3 has 14 residues. Germline lookup yields CDR1 SGHVS and CDR2 FNYEAQ. In DNA form, the CDR3 reads TGTGCCAGCAGCAGAGACAGGGGTAATTCACTCCTCCACTTT. Its translation: CASSRDRGNSLLHF.

The chain joins TRBV6-5 to TRBJ2-7; 9 positions agree with TRBD1. After removal of 5 bases from V and 5 bases from J, the junction contained 10 bases not matched to a gene. In germline, CDR1 is MNHEY, CDR2 SVGAGI. The CDR3 sequence is 15 residues long. CDR3 DNA sequence: TGTGCCAGCAGTGTGACGGGACAGGGCATCCACGAGCAGTACTTC. Its protein is CASSVTGQGIHEQYF.

With regard to this clone: The sample has other DNA sequences that encode this CDR3 too. V is TRBV30 and J is TRBJ2-5; the D gene is possibly TRBD1 (6 bases). V was trimmed by 0 bases and J by 4 bases, leaving 6 bases between them. The CDR3 has 12 amino acids. From germline, CDR1 is GTSNPN and CDR2 SVGIG (reference sequence). The CDR3 protein is CAWSVQGETQYF. CDR3 DNA: TGTGCCTGGAGTGTACAGGGAGAGACCCAGTACTTC.

The chain is built from TRBV5-1 and TRBJ2-1, with 10 positions matching TRBD1. Germline V gives CDR1 SGHRS, CDR2 YFSETQ. The J segment lost 6 bases and the V segment lost 3 bases, leaving 3 bases of the junction unmatched. This CDR3 is built from 14 residues. In DNA, the CDR3 is TGCGCCAGCAGCTCGAGGACAGGGGGCAATGAGCAGTTCTTC. This gives the protein CASSSRTGGNEQFF.

The chain joins TRBV14 to TRBJ1-5; perhaps TRBD1 as D (5 bases). Germline CDR1 and CDR2: SGHDN and FVKESK. Trimming shortened V by 6 bases and J by 0 bases, and 9 bases separated the two germline ends. The CDR3 length is 14 residues. The CDR3 spells CASSPGNSNQPQHF. The DNA for the CDR3 is TGTGCCAGCAGTCCAGGGAATAGCAATCAGCCCCAGCATTTT.

The rearrangement links TRBV10-1 to TRBJ2-3; TRBD2 might be the D (5 bases). The CDR3 loop spans 17 amino acids. Germline V gene data show CDR1 as WNHNN and CDR2 as SYGVQD (reference sequence). V was shortened by 4 bases and J by 2 bases, with 19 bases between the two germline ends. CDR3 DNA sequence: TGCGCCAGCAGTGGGGGAGTAGCCAAGGCGAACACAGATACGCAGTATTTT. Translated, it gives CASSGGVAKANTDTQYF.

This clone was found once. V gene TRBV6-6 combines with J gene TRBJ2-2; unclear D gene. Per the germline V gene, CDR1 is MNHNY and CDR2 is SVGAGI (reference sequence). Trimming removed 2 bases at V and 0 bases at J, with 4 bases between. The CDR3 is 14 residues long. Here the CDR3 DNA reads TGTGCCAGCAGTTACGGGGCGAACACCGGGGAGCTGTTTTTT. Translating it yields CASSYGANTGELFF.

The chain has TRBV18 and TRBJ2-5; the D gene is possibly TRBD1 (5 bases). Trimming pared 2 bases from V and 4 bases from J, leaving 11 bases between. The CDR3 loop spans 14 amino acids. Germline V gives CDR1 KGHSH, CDR2 LQKENI. The CDR3 protein is CASSPVTGRETQYF. CDR3 bases: TGTGCCAGCTCACCAGTAACAGGCCGAGAGACCCAGTACTTC.

The chain employs TRBV30 and TRBJ2-1; unclear D gene. The CDR3 totals 11 residues. Trimming removed 4 bases at V and 6 bases at J, with 7 bases between. Looked up from germline, CDR1 is GTSNPN and CDR2 is SVGIG (reference sequence). This CDR3 reads CAWTMINEQFF. Written as DNA, the CDR3 is TGTGCCTGGACCATGATCAATGAGCAGTTCTTC.

The genes are TRBV30 and TRBJ2-1; 12 bases fit TRBD2. The CDR3 runs 13 residues. Germline CDR1 is GTSNPN and CDR2 is SVGIG (reference sequence). With V trimmed by 3 bases and J by 6 bases, 0 bases remained unmatched. The CDR3 is CAWRTSGSNEQFF. For the CDR3, the DNA is TGTGCCTGGAGGACTAGCGGGAGCAATGAGCAGTTCTTC.

This rearrangement joins TRBV5-6 to TRBJ1-1; D uncertain. Germline CDR1 SGHDT, CDR2 YYEEEE. The CDR3 loop spans 12 amino acids. V lost 4 bases and J lost 5, with 9 bases in between. The DNA of the CDR3 is TGTGCCAGCAGCCGCGCGGGGACTGAAGCTTTCTTT. This sequence encodes CASSRAGTEAFF.

The chain recombines TRBV7-2 with TRBJ1-4; maybe TRBD1 (5 bases). Trimming cost V 5 bases and J 1 base, with 8 bases left between them. Looked up from germline, CDR1 is SGHTA and CDR2 is FQGNSA. The CDR3 consists of 14 residues. In nucleotides, the CDR3 is TGTGCCAGCAGCCTCGGGGGAACTAATGAAAAACTGTTTTTT. Encoded protein: CASSLGGTNEKLFF.

The genes are TRBV20-1 and TRBJ2-7, with D perhaps being TRBD1 or TRBD2 (5 bases each). The CDR3 covers 11 residues. With 5 bases removed from V and 6 bases from J, the gap between germline ends came to 11 bases. Germline V CDR1 and CDR2: DFQATT, SNEGSKA (reference sequence). The CDR3 nucleotides read TGCAGTGCTCTAGGGGAGAGCGAGCAGTACTTC. Its translation is CSALGESEQYF.

The genes are TRBV19 and TRBJ1-2; D unresolved. Trimming pared 6 bases from V and 4 bases from J, leaving 6 bases between. Per the germline V gene, CDR1 is LNHDA and CDR2 is SQIVND (reference sequence). The CDR3 is 11 residues long. Here the CDR3 reads CASRFAYGYTF. The CDR3 DNA reads as TGTGCCAGTAGGTTCGCCTATGGCTACACCTTC.